The TCR beta chain described here comes from a study of blood T cell repertoires in COVID-19 (dated by TCRdb to about 2020). For the study in its entirety: The collaborator samples originated in the United States, Italy and Spain and spanned the acute and convalescent phases of COVID-19. The prospective study material was composed of cDNA or gDNA derived from T cells, B-cell-depleted T cells, or PBMCs. Subjects who had been exposed to COVID-19, were actively infected with it, or had recovered from it provided the deeply sampled blood TCRbeta repertoires that made up the dataset. The repertoires were made available in a free public database intended to serve as a resource for research on the immune response to SARS-CoV-2. The samples were drawn from the first 160 participants of the ongoing ImmuneRACE study and from 950 to 1,500 subjects provided by 6 global collaborators. A de-identified subject ID, COVID-19 status, age in years and sex were almost always included in the sample metadata. Where available, HLA class I and class II types were obtained from metadata supplied by the sample provider rather than from assay-based typing.

Whole blood was collected in K2EDTA tubes by collaborating institutions according to the institutions' own protocols. For TCRbeta analysis, collaborators shipped samples as frozen whole blood, isolated PBMCs, or DNA extracted from either of those sample types. Worth noting for this clone: Its antigen is unknown. Base qualities are missing; no much larger clone stands one base away.

The immunoSEQ Assay, a bias-controlled multiplex PCR, was used to amplify TCRbeta CDR3 regions from genomic DNA. The paper's data handling went like this. The number of nucleated cells in each sample was estimated from the amplification of reference gene primers within the assay. Sequence reads were collapsed and filtered to measure the absolute abundance of every unique TCRbeta CDR3 rearrangement. For each sample, productive Simpson clonality was calculated by taking the square root of Simpson's diversity index across productive rearrangements. In its TCRdb copy, this immuneACCESS table keeps in-frame sequences only and misses some clones. Where compared with another copy, unresolved V genes explain less than half of these, and the others have no known cause. The V and J calls and clone size come from that table; D and trimming were worked out from the DNA. For this sample there are around 190,000 clones; roughly 81% appear just once. Together, the top ten hold around 4.9% of the sample.

Overall study results and their limits: The quantity of clinical and demographic metadata differed by source and by participant and was supplied without curation.

The receptor was derived from a woman at least 80 years old with acute or convalescent COVID-19. Sequencing was performed on peripheral blood.

The CDR3 region reads CASSGGVGLAGSNNEQFF. The DNA reads as follows: TGCGCCAGCAGTGGCGGGGTTGGACTAGCGGGGTCTAACAATGAGCAGTTCTTC. The chain was built from TRBV10-2 and TRBJ2-1, and TRBD2 aligns with 12 junction nucleotides. Germline trimming amounts to 4 bases on V and 5 bases on J, with 12 as the count of junction bases outside the gene matches. The germline V gene gives CDR1 as WSHSY and CDR2 as SAAADI. The CDR3 has 18 amino acids, counting the end cysteine and phenylalanine. Only CDR3 DNA is held: 54 bases, read in frame from base 1.